These 14 T cell receptor beta chains were all obtained from the same sample, sequenced in a study of shared clonotypes between healthy human individuals. The table came from immunoSEQ multiplex PCR; TCRdb's copy has only in-frame clones and leaves some out. The sample lists roughly 1,500,000 clones, approximately 98.5% seen once, with 0.3% to 0.45% in the top ten. Material for sequencing was naive CD4+ T cells sorted from blood. Subset described: CD45RA+ positively selected. These receptors were taken from a man aged 25-45 years in good health.

The genes are TRBV5-4 and TRBJ2-2, with 8 bases aligning to TRBD1. The CDR3 extends over 18 amino acids. V lost 0 bases, J lost 5 bases, and 12 bases stayed unmatched. In germline, CDR1 is SGHNT, CDR2 YYREEE (reference sequence). Here the CDR3 reads CASSLEISRTGLTGELFF. Written as DNA, the CDR3 is TGTGCCAGCAGCTTGGAGATTTCCCGGACAGGGTTGACCGGGGAGCTGTTTTTT.

The V and J genes are TRBV5-6 and TRBJ1-5, with TRBD1 as a possible D gene (5 bases). This CDR3 contains 15 residues. V was cut by 2 bases and J by 6 bases, with 15 bases left in between. CDR1 SGHDT and CDR2 YYEEEE come from the germline V gene. Here the CDR3 DNA reads TGTGCCAGCAGCTTATGGGCTGGGGGATTTCAGCCCCAGCATTTT. It yields the protein CASSLWAGGFQPQHF.

This clone was counted once. The sample contains more than one DNA sequence encoding this CDR3. V usage is TRBV5-1 and J usage is TRBJ2-7; possible D gene TRBD2, 5 bases. Trimming stripped 5 bases from V and 4 bases from J, with 13 bases between. Germline V gives CDR1 SGHRS, CDR2 YFSETQ. The length of the CDR3 is 13 residues. The CDR3 protein is CASRNGELYEQYF. The CDR3 region has the DNA TGCGCCAGCAGGAACGGGGAACTTTACGAGCAGTACTTC.

The chain joins TRBV2 to TRBJ1-1, with 7 bases matching TRBD1. Losses at the gene ends were 7 bases for V and 0 bases for J; bases not matched to a gene: 14. CDR3 length: 17 amino acids. Germline V CDR1 and CDR2: SNHLY, FYNNEI. The CDR3 DNA sequence: TGTGCCAGCACCAAGCAGGGGGAATTGACTCTGAACACTGAAGCTTTCTTT. It specifies CASTKQGELTLNTEAFF.

The chain links TRBV6-5 to TRBJ2-1, with 15 bases matching TRBD2. Germline V lookup: CDR1 MNHEY, CDR2 SVGAGI. Trimming cost V 2 bases and J 5 bases; bases outside gene matches: 1. The CDR3 runs 16 residues. The CDR3 loop is CASSYRTSGRDNEQFF. DNA for the CDR3: TGTGCCAGCAGTTACCGGACTAGCGGGAGGGACAATGAGCAGTTCTTC.

This chain joins TRBV18 and TRBJ2-1; D unresolved. The CDR3 has 15 amino acids. Between the trimmed V and J ends, which lost 1 base and 5 bases, there was a span of 12 bases. Germline V gene sequence: CDR1 KGHSH, CDR2 LQKENI. The CDR3 DNA reads TGTGCCAGCTCACCACAGAGACGTAAGCACAATGAGCAGTTCTTC. This codes for CASSPQRRKHNEQFF.

The V gene is TRBV5-1, the J gene TRBJ2-7, with TRBD2 identical over 7 bases. CDR1 and CDR2 from the germline V gene are SGHRS and YFSETQ. The V and J ends lost 0 bases and 1 base, in that order; junction bases with no gene match: 7. The CDR3 loop spans 16 amino acids. The CDR3 loop is CASSLDGGSVSYEQYF. CDR3 coding DNA: TGCGCCAGCAGCTTGGACGGCGGGAGCGTATCCTACGAGCAGTACTTC.

The V gene is TRBV6-6, the J gene TRBJ1-2; D not certain. The CDR3 runs to 14 residues. Trimming took 0 bases from V and 5 from J, leaving 10 bases between them. In germline, CDR1 is MNHNY, CDR2 SVGAGI (reference sequence). As DNA, the CDR3 is TGTGCCAGCAGTTACTCGGGCAGGATTTATGGCTACACCTTC. Translated: CASSYSGRIYGYTF.

The chain couples TRBV10-2 to TRBJ1-5; TRBD1 matches 8 bases. CDR1 and CDR2 (germline): WSHSY, SAAADI. The junction had 2 bases not matched to a gene; V was cut back by 4 bases and J by 0 bases. The CDR3 spans 15 residues. CDR3 nucleotides: TGCGCCAGCAGTGGGGGACAGGTTAGCAATCAGCCCCAGCATTTT. Its translation: CASSGGQVSNQPQHF.

V and J are TRBV7-3 and TRBJ2-7; tentative D call: TRBD1 (5 bases). CDR1 is SGHTA and CDR2 is FQGTGA in the germline V gene. The CDR3 length is 13 residues. The ends were cut back, 6 bases at V and 3 bases at J, with 12 bases in the middle. Here the CDR3 DNA reads TGTGCCAGCAGTCTGGGGCGGAGCTACGAGCAGTACTTC. Its translation is CASSLGRSYEQYF.

The chain joins TRBV5-1 to TRBJ2-1; 7 bases line up with TRBD1. The CDR3 sequence is 15 residues long. The ends lost 4 bases at V and 5 bases at J; junction bases unmatched: 9. Germline lookup yields CDR1 SGHRS and CDR2 YFSETQ. CDR3 residues: CASSAAGGMNNEQFF. CDR3 coding DNA: TGCGCCAGCAGCGCGGCAGGGGGAATGAACAATGAGCAGTTCTTC.

The V and J genes are TRBV18 and TRBJ1-5, with 7 bases matching TRBD1. The V segment lost 2 bases and the J segment 4 bases; nucleotides outside the gene matches: 5. CDR1 is KGHSH and CDR2 is LQKENI in the germline V gene. The CDR3 runs to 15 residues. This chain's CDR3 is CASSPTGAANQPQHF. CDR3 nucleotide sequence: TGTGCCAGCTCACCAACAGGGGCTGCAAATCAGCCCCAGCATTTT.

The rearrangement uses TRBV5-1 and TRBJ1-1; D not resolved. The CDR3 covers 14 residues. Germline CDR1 and CDR2: SGHRS and YFSETQ. V lost 0 bases and J 4 bases, leaving 10 bases between the germline ends. In DNA form, the CDR3 reads TGCGCCAGCAGCTTGGGGGCAGGATCCACTGAAGCTTTCTTT. It specifies CASSLGAGSTEAFF. The whole variable domain, remainder taken from reference TRBV5-1 and TRBJ1-1, is KAGVTQTPRYLIKTRGQQVTLSCSPISGHRSVSWYQQTPGQGLQFLFEYFSETQRNKGNFPGRFSGRQFSNSRSEMNVSTLELGDSALYLCASSLGAGSTEAFFGQGTRLTVV.

The rearrangement links TRBV5-6 to TRBJ2-3; D not resolved. Germline values: CDR1 SGHDT, CDR2 YYEEEE. The ends were cut back, 4 bases at V and 8 bases at J, with 14 bases in the middle. The CDR3 extends over 13 amino acids. CDR3 nucleotide sequence: TGTGCCAGCAGCCACGGACGCCAATCTACGCAGTATTTT. Encoded protein: CASSHGRQSTQYF.